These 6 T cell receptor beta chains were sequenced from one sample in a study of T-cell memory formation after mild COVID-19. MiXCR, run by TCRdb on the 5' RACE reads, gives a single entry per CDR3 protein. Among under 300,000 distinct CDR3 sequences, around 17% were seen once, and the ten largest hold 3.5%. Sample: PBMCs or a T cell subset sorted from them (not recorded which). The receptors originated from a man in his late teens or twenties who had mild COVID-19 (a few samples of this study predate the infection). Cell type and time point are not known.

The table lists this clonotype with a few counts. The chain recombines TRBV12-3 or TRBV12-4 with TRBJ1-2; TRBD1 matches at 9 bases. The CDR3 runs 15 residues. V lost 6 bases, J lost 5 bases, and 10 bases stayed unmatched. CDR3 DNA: TGTGCCAGCAGCATAGGTACAGGGGGCCGGTATGGCTACACCTTC. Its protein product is CASSIGTGGRYGYTF.

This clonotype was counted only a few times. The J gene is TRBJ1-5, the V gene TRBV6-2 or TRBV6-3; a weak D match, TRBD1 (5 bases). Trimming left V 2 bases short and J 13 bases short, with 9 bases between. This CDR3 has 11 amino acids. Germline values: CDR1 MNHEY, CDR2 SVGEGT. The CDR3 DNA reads TGTGCCAGCAGTTACGGAGGGGCTCAGCATTTT. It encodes CASSYGGAQHF.

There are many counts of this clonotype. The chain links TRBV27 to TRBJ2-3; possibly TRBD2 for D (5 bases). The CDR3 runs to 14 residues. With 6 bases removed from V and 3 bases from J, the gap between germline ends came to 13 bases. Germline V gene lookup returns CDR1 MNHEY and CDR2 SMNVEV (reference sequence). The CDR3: CASRMGRRTDTQYF. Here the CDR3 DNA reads TGTGCCAGCAGGATGGGCAGGAGGACAGATACGCAGTATTTT.

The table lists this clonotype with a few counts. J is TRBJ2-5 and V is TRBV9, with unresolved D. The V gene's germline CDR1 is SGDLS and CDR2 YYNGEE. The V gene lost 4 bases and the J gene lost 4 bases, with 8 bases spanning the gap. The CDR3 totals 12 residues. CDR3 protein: CASSRGSETQYF. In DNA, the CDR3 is TGTGCCAGCAGCAGAGGTTCAGAGACCCAGTACTTC. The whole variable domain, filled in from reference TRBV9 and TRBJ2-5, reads DSGVTQTPKHLITATGQRVTLRCSPRSGDLSVYWYQQSLDQGLQFLIQYYNGEERAKGNILERFSAQQFPDLHSELNLSSLELGDSALYFCASSRGSETQYFGPGTRLLVL.

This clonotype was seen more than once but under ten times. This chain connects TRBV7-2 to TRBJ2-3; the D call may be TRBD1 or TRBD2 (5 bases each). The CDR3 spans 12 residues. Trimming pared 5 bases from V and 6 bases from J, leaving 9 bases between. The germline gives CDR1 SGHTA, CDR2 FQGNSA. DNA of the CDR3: TGTGCCAGCAGCCGCTGGGGGGATACGCAGTATTTT. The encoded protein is CASSRWGDTQYF.

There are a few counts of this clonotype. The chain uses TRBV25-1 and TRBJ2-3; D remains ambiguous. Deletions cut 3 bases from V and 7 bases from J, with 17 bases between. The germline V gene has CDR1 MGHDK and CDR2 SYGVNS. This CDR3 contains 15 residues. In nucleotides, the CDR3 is TGTGCCAGCAGTGAGGGTCCCCGGGTCAGGCATACGCAGTATTTT. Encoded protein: CASSEGPRVRHTQYF.